The clone carrying this T cell receptor beta chain was seen only a few times. Antigen unknown. Reverse transcription of extracted RNA yielded cDNA, which provided the sequencing template. Profiling relied on immunoSEQ multiplex PCR, and the TCRdb table lists in-frame clones only, not all of them. The table shows approximately 120,000 clones, with about 50% occurring only once. Alopecia areata patients had lesional scalp punch biopsies and peripheral blood taken from them. These data belong to a study of CD8+ T cells in alopecia areata. Study outcomes and limitations: Patients showed less clear TCR sequence sharing than mice, possibly partly because of HLA diversity. Lesional scalp exceeded normal scalp in clonality, especially in alopecia totalis/universalis. The study also sequences resident alphabeta T cells of normal skin in scalp samples.

V was shortened by 2 bases and J by 4 bases, with 6 bases between the two germline ends. This CDR3 region has 13 residues. Germline loops: CDR1 SGHVS, CDR2 FQNEAQ. The chain joins TRBV7-8 to TRBJ2-1; no clear D. Sequenced material: NKG2D-low CD8+ T cells sorted from blood. This clonotype was sampled from a human donor with alopecia areata. CDR3 loop: CASSLSSYNEQFF. The CDR3 bases are TGTGCCAGCAGCTTATCTAGTTACAATGAGCAGTTCTTC. Combining the CDR3 with reference TRBV7-8 and TRBJ2-1 gives the whole variable domain GAGVSQSPRYKVAKRGQDVALRCDPISGHVSLFWYQQALGQGPEFLTYFQNEAQLDKSGLPSDRFFAERPEGSVSTLKIQRTQQEDSAVYLCASSLSSYNEQFFGPGTRLTVL.